A single sample gave rise to the 2 T cell receptor beta chains below, sequenced in a study of STAT5B mutations in CD4+ large granular lymphocyte leukemia. Profiled with immunoSEQ multiplex PCR; TCRdb holds only in-frame clones, not every one. The sample carries 45,000 or so clones, around 86% recorded once. The material sequenced was CD4+ T cells from blood buffy coats. Every receptor here comes from a human donor in good health.

A note on this clone: Germline is not matched at one junction end, which may reflect a read error. The rearrangement uses TRBV5-1 and TRBJ2-7; D might be TRBD2 (7 bases). The germline V gene encodes CDR1 SGHRS and CDR2 YFSETQ. The CDR3 loop spans 14 amino acids. CDR3 amino acids: CASSLEGRGGGYLF. CDR3 DNA sequence: TGCGCCAGCAGCTTGGAAGGTAGAGGGGGAGGGTACCTCTTC.

The chain couples TRBV4-1 to TRBJ2-7, with D maybe TRBD1 (6 bases). CDR3 length equals 16 residues. Trimming shortened V by 0 bases and J by 9 bases, and 21 bases separated the two germline ends. Per the germline V gene, CDR1 is MGHRA and CDR2 is YSYEKL. Written as DNA, the CDR3 is TGCGCCAGCAGCCAAGAAGGCCAGGTTTACAGGGTGGGGCAGTACTTC. Translating gives CASSQEGQVYRVGQYF.